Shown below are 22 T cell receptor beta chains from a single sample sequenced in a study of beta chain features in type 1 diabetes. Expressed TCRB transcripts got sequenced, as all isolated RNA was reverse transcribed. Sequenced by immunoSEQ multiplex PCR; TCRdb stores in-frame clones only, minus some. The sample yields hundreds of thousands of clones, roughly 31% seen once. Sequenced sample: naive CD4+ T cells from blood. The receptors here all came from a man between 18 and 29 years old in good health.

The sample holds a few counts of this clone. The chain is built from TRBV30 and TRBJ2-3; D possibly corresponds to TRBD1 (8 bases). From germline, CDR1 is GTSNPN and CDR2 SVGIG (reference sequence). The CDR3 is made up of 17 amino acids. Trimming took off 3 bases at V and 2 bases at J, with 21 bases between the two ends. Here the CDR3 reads CAWRRDRGGAATDTQYF. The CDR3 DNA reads TGTGCCTGGAGGCGAGACAGGGGAGGGGCGGCCACAGATACGCAGTATTTT.

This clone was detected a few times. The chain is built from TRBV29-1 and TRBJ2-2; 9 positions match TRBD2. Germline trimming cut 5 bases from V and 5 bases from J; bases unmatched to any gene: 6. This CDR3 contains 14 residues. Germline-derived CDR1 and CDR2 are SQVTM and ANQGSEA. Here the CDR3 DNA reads TGCAGCGTTAGTGGACTAGCGAGTACCGGGGAGCTGTTTTTT. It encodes CSVSGLASTGELFF.

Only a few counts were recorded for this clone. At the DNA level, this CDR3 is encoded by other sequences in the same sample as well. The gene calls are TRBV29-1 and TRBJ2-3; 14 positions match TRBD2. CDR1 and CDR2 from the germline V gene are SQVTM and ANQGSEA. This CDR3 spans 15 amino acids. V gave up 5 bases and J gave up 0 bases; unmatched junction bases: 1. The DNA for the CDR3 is TGCAGCGTTCGACTAGCGGGAGGGAGCACAGATACGCAGTATTTT. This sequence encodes CSVRLAGGSTDTQYF.

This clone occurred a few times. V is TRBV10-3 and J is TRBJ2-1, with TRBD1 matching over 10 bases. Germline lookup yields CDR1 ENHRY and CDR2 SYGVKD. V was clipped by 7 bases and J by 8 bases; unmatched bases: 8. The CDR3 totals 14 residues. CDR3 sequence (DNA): TGTGCCATCACCCCGGGACAGGGGACGGATGAGCAGTTCTTC. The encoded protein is CAITPGQGTDEQFF.

The CDR3 DNA reads TGTGCCAGCTCACCGGTGGCAGGTACCTACCACGAGCAGTACTTC. It yields the protein CASSPVAGTYHEQYF. The V gene is TRBV18, the J gene TRBJ2-7; D gene ambiguous. V was clipped by 3 bases and J by 5 bases, with 17 bases between them. The CDR3 length is 15 residues. Germline V gene lookup returns CDR1 KGHSH and CDR2 LQKENI.

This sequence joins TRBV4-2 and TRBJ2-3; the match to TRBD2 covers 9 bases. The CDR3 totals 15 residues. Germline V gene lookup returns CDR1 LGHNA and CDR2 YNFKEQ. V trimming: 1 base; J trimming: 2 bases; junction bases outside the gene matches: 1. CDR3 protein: CASSQGTSATDTQYF. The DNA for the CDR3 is TGTGCCAGCAGCCAAGGGACTAGCGCCACAGATACGCAGTATTTT.

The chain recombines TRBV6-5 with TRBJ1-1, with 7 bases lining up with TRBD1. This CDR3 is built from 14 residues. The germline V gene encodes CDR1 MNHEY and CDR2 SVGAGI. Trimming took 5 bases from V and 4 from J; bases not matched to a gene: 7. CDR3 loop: CASSRTGVGTEAFF. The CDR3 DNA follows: TGTGCCAGCAGTCGTACAGGGGTGGGCACTGAAGCTTTCTTT.

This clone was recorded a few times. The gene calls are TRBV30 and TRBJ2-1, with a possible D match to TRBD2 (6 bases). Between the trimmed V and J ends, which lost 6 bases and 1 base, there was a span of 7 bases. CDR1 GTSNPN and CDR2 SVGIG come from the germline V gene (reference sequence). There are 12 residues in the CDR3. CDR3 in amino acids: CACSGSYNEQFF. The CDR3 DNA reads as TGTGCCTGTAGCGGTTCCTACAATGAGCAGTTCTTC.

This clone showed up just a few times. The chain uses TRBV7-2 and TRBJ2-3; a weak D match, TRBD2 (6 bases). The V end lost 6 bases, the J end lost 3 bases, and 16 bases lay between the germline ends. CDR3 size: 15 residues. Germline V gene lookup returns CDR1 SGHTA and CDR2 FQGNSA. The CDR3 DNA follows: TGTGCCAGCAGTTTTTCTGGAGGGGCAACAGATACGCAGTATTTT. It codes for CASSFSGGATDTQYF.

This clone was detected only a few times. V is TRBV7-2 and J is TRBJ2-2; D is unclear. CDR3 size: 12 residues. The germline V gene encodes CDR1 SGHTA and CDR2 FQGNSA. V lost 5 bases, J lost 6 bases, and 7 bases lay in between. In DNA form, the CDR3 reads TGTGCCAGCAGCCGGAGCCCCGGGGAGCTGTTTTTT. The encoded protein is CASSRSPGELFF.

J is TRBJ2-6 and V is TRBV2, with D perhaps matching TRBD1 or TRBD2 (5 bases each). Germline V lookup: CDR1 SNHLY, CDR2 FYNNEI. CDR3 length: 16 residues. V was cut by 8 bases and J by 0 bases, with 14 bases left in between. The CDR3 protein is CASRWDRPSGANVLTF. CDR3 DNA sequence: TGTGCCAGCCGATGGGACCGGCCCTCTGGGGCCAACGTCCTGACTTTC.

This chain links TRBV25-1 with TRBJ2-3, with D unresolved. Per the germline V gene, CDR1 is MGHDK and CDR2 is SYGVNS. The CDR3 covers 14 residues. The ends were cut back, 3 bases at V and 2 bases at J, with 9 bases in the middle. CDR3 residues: CASSDATNTDTQYF. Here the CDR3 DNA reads TGTGCCAGCAGTGACGCAACTAACACAGATACGCAGTATTTT.

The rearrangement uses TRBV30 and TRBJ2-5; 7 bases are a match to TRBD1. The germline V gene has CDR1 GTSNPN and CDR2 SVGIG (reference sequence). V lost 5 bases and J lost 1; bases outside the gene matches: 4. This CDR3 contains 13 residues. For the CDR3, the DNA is TGTGCCTGGGTTGGACAGGCCCAAGAGACCCAGTACTTC. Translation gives CAWVGQAQETQYF.

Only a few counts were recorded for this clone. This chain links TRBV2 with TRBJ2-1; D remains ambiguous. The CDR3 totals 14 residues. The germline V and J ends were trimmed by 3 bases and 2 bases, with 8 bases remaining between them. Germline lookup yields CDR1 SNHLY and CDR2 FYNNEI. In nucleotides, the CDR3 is TGTGCCAGCAGTGACAGGTGGACCTACAATGAGCAGTTCTTC. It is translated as CASSDRWTYNEQFF.

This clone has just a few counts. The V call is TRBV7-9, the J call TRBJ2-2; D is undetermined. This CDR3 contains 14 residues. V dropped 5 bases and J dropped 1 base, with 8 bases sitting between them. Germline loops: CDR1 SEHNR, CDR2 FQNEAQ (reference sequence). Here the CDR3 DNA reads TGTGCCAGCAGCCCTAACCGGAACACCGGGGAGCTGTTTTTT. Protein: CASSPNRNTGELFF.

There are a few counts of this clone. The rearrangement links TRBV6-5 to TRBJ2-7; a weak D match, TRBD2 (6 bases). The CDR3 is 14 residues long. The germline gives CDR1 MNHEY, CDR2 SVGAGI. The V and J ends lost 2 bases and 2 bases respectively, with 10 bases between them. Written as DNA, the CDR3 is TGTGCCAGCAGTTACACTAGCCGGACCTACGAGCAGTACTTC. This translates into CASSYTSRTYEQYF.

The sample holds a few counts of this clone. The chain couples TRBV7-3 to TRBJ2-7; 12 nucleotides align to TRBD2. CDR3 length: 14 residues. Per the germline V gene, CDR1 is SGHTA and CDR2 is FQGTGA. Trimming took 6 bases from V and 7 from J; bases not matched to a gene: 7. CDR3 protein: CASSRLAGAVEQYF. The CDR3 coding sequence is TGTGCCAGCAGTAGACTAGCGGGAGCTGTTGAGCAGTACTTC.

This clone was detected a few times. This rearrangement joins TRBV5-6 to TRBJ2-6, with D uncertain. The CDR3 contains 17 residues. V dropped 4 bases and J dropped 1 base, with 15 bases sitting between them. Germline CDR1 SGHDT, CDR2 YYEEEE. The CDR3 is CASSGAPRLSGANVLTF. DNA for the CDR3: TGTGCCAGCAGCGGAGCACCCCGGCTTTCTGGGGCCAACGTCCTGACTTTC.

CDR3 region: CASRRGGLYGYTF. In DNA form, the CDR3 reads TGTGCCAGCAGACGCGGTGGCCTCTATGGCTACACCTTC. The chain combines TRBV7-2 with TRBJ1-2; D is ambiguous. Between the trimmed V and J ends, which lost 6 bases and 4 bases, there was a span of 12 bases. This CDR3 contains 13 residues. Per germline, CDR1 SGHTA and CDR2 FQGNSA.

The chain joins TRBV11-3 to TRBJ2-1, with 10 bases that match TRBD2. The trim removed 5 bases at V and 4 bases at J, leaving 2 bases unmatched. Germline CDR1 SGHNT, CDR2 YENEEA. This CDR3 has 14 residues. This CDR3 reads CASSKGLAYNEQFF. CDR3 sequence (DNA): TGTGCCAGCAGCAAGGGACTAGCGTACAATGAGCAGTTCTTC.

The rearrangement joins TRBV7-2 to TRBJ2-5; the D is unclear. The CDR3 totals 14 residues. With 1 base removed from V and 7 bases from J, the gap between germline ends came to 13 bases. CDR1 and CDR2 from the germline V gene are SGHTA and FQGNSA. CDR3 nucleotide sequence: TGTGCCAGCAGCTTAGAACCTATCCCGGGGACCCAGTACTTC. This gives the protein CASSLEPIPGTQYF.

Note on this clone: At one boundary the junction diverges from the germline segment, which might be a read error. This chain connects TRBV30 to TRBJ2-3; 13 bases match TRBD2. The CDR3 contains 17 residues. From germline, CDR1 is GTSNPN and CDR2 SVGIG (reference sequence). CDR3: CAGSARRTSGRSDTQYF. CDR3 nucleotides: TGTGCCGGGAGCGCCCGACGGACTAGCGGGAGATCAGATACGCAGTATTTT.